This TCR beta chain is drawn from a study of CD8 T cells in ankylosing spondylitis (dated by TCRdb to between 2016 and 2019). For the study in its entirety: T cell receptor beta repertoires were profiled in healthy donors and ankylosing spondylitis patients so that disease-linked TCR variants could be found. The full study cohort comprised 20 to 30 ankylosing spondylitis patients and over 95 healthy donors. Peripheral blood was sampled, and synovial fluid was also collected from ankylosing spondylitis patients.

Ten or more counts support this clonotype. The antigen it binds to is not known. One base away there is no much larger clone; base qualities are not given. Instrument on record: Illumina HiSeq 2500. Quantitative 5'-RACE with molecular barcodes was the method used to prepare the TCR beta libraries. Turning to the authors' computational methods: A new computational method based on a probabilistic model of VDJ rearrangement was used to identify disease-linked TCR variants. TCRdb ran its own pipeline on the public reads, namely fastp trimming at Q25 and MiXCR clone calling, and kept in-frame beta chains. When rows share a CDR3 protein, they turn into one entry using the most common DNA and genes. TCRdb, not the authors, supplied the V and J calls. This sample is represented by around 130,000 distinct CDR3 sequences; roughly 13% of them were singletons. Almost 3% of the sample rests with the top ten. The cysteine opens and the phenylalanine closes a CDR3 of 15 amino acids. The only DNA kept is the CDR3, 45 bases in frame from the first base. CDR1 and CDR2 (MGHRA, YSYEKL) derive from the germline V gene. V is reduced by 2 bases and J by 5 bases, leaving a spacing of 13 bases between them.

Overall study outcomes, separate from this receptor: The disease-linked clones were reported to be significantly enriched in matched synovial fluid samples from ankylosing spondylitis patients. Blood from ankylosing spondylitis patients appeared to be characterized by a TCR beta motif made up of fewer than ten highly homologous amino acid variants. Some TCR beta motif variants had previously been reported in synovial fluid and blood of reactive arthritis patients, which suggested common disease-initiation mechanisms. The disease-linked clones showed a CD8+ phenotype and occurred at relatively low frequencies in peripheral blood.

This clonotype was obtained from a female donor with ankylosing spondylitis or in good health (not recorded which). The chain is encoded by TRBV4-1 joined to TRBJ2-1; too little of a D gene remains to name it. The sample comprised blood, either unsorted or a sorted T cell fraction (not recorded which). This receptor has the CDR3 CASSQPPSDDNEQFF. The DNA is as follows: TGCGCCAGCAGCCAACCCCCCAGCGATGACAATGAGCAGTTCTTC.